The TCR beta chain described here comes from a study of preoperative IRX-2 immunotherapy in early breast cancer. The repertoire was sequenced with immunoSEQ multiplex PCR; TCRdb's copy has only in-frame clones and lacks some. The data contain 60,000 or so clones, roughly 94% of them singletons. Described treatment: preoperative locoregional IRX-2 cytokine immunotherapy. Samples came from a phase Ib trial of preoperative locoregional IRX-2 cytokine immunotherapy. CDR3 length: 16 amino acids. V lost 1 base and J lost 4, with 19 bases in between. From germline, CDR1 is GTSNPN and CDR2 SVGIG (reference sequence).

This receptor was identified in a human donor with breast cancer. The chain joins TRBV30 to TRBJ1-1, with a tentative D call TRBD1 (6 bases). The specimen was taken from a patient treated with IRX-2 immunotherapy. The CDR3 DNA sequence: TGTGCCTGGAGTGCCAGACCAGGGGTATTCCCCACTGAAGCTTTCTTT. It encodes CAWSARPGVFPTEAFF.